This T cell receptor beta chain was sequenced during a study of identifying expanded T cells in peripheral blood (dated by TCRdb to between 2019 and 2020). In terms of the full investigation: Technical replicates were generated by sequencing separate aliquots of the same genomic DNA pool, and four replicates were compared pairwise. Here is what the overall study found, with its caveats: The binomial model flagged roughly 1.2 differentially abundant clones between technical replicates but around 15 over about 2 weeks and 19 to 20 over around four weeks. Variance in clone template counts between approximately 2-week samples significantly increased with total template count across all healthy donors. It was expected by the authors that biological variance in healthy repertoires might increase further over much longer intervals, such as months to years. Across all healthy-donor time intervals, the beta-binomial model significantly cut both the number of clones called differentially abundant and the false-positive rate.

This clone was seen a single time. Its antigen is currently not known. Per-nucleotide qualities are absent, and no much larger clonotype sits a single base away. During the collection period, no infections or other immune events were recorded for the healthy donors. To calibrate time-dependent variance in a beta-binomial model of T-cell clone differential abundance, blood repertoires from healthy donors were used as a training cohort. The training cohort comprised approximately ten healthy donors, 3 female and 7 male. Donor ages ranged from roughly 29 to 64 years, with an average of approximately 43 years. Whole blood was collected from each healthy donor at three time points spaced two weeks apart and obtained from a commercial supplier. For immunosequencing, genomic DNA was extracted from whole blood that had not been sorted. The immunoSEQ Assay, which relies on bias-controlled multiplex PCR amplification of genomic DNA, was used to profile TCRbeta CDR3 regions. As for the original processing: To quantify the absolute abundance of each unique TCRbeta CDR3 region, the sequences were collapsed and filtered. Differential abundance was assessed using a binomial (Fisher-equivalent) model and a beta-binomial model in which time-dependent variance fitted from healthy donors was added. Any clone with fewer than 5 combined templates was excluded, and a clone was called differentially abundant if its Benjamini-Hochberg FDR was below 0.01. Using the form v = (b*log(k)+a)^2, the beta-binomial variance was modeled as a function of the total template count across the two samples. TCRdb obtained this table from immuneACCESS and retained in-frame rearrangements with V and J assigned. These tables miss some clones; where compared with another copy, unresolved V genes account for less than half of the shortfall, and the remainder is unexplained. V, J and clone size reflect that table, while D and trimming were determined from the DNA. Recorded for this sample are roughly 81,000 clones; roughly 84% of them occurred a single time. Around 20% of the sample is taken by the ten largest.

This receptor was identified in a person aged 18 to 75 in good health. Material: blood.

The CDR3 corresponds to CASRDLKGNEKLFF. The DNA reads TGTGCCAGCAGGGACCTCAAAGGCAATGAAAAACTGTTTTTT. The rearrangement joined TRBV6-5 to TRBJ1-4, with the D segment identity uncertain. V is reduced by 6 bases and J by 5 bases, leaving a spacing of 13 bases between them. Its CDR3 holds 14 amino acids, cysteine through phenylalanine. Only the CDR3 DNA stays, 42 bases, in frame from base 1. The germline V gene yields MNHEY for CDR1 and SVGAGI for CDR2.